This T cell receptor (beta chain) was sequenced in a study of PD-1 blockade in classical Hodgkin lymphoma. Concerning this clone: Its antigen is not known.

Findings and limits, study-wide: Anyone who began nivolumab under 1 year after ASCT was excluded. Complete responders' diversity at baseline resembled that of newly diagnosed patients. TCR diversity rose significantly by C4D1 in CD4+ but not CD8+ cells.

Here immunoSEQ multiplex PCR was the method, and the copy in TCRdb shows in-frame clones only, minus some. The repertoire consists of around 36,000 clones, with 90% occurring once and the leading ten covering about 0.21%. There was relapse after autologous stem cell transplantation in every patient, and there was variation in brentuximab vedotin exposure. Researchers used magnetic negative selection to pull out pure CD4+ T cells from thawed PBMCs. Patients showed best responses of complete response, partial response or progressive disease. V lost 6 bases to trimming and J lost 1 base, with 16 bases between them. Germline V gene data show CDR1 as GTSNPN and CDR2 as SVGIG (reference sequence). The CDR3 is made up of 15 amino acids.

The TCR comes from a human donor with classical Hodgkin lymphoma. The chain joins TRBV30 to TRBJ2-1; the D is unclear. The specimen was CD4+ T cells from blood, collected at baseline. CDR3 residues: CACLRRRQSYNEQFF. The CDR3 DNA reads TGTGCCTGCTTGCGACGTCGGCAATCCTACAATGAGCAGTTCTTC.